What follows are 5 T cell receptor beta chains derived from one specimen sequenced in a study of shared clonotypes between healthy human individuals (TCRdb year 2020). CD8 naive samples were obtained by positive selection for CCR7 among CD45RO-negative cells, yielding a CD45RA+CCR7+ population from which TemRA cells were excluded. Receptor libraries were prepared by the immunoSEQ multiplex PCR assay. Imported from immuneACCESS, the table was reduced by TCRdb to in-frame sequences with V and J called. These copies leave out some clones; in studies compared against another copy, an unresolved V gene accounts for under half, and the cause of the remainder is not known. Recorded for this sample are about 2.1 million clones; 93% of them occurred a single time. The ten largest clones capture 1.5% to 2% of the sample. The sequencing sample was made of naive CD8+ T cells from PBMCs. Explained via the paper, the cell subset or site label denotes: CD45RA+CCR7+. All receptors come from a man aged 18 to 30 in good health. Some clones in this sample may be carry-over from other donors' samples.

Concerning this clone: The sample holds other DNA sequences that translate to the same CDR3. The chain combines TRBV9 with TRBJ2-7; D gene unclear. CDR1 and CDR2 from the germline V gene are SGDLS and YYNGEE. V was cut by 0 bases and J by 1 base, with 8 bases left in between. The CDR3 spans 14 residues. The CDR3 loop reads CASSVGSDSYEQYF. The CDR3 coding sequence is TGTGCCAGCAGCGTAGGTTCAGATTCCTACGAGCAGTACTTC.

The genes are TRBV5-1 and TRBJ2-3; weak D call: TRBD1 (5 bases). V was shortened by 5 bases and J by 4 bases, with 14 bases between the two germline ends. Per germline, CDR1 SGHRS and CDR2 YFSETQ. This CDR3 contains 14 residues. The CDR3 DNA sequence: TGCGCCAGCAGTGGGCAGAGCAGGGCAGATACGCAGTATTTT. As protein: CASSGQSRADTQYF. Variable domain in full (rest from reference TRBV5-1 and TRBJ2-3): KAGVTQTPRYLIKTRGQQVTLSCSPISGHRSVSWYQQTPGQGLQFLFEYFSETQRNKGNFPGRFSGRQFSNSRSEMNVSTLELGDSALYLCASSGQSRADTQYFGPGTRLTVL.

The chain employs TRBV6-6 and TRBJ1-2; D remains unclear. Germline-derived CDR1 and CDR2 are MNHNY and SVGAGI (reference sequence). V was shortened by 0 bases and J by 5 bases, with 10 bases between the two germline ends. The CDR3 sequence is 14 residues long. The CDR3 reads CASSYSDTIYGYTF. The CDR3 bases are TGTGCCAGCAGTTACTCTGACACTATTTATGGCTACACCTTC.

This rearrangement joins TRBV19 to TRBJ2-7; 10 bases agree with TRBD1. The ends lost 6 bases at V and 3 bases at J; junction bases unmatched: 8. The CDR3 is 15 residues long. Germline loops: CDR1 LNHDA, CDR2 SQIVND (reference sequence). CDR3 in amino acids: CASRPTGTGDYEQYF. In DNA form, the CDR3 reads TGTGCCAGTAGACCGACCGGGACAGGGGACTACGAGCAGTACTTC.

The chain couples TRBV4-3 to TRBJ2-2, with D unresolved. Trimming cost V 0 bases and J 2 bases, with 7 bases left between them. Germline V gene sequence: CDR1 LGHNA, CDR2 YSLEER. The CDR3 is 15 amino acids. The CDR3 here is CASSQEGDNTGELFF. CDR3 sequence (DNA): TGCGCCAGCAGCCAAGAAGGTGATAACACCGGGGAGCTGTTTTTT.